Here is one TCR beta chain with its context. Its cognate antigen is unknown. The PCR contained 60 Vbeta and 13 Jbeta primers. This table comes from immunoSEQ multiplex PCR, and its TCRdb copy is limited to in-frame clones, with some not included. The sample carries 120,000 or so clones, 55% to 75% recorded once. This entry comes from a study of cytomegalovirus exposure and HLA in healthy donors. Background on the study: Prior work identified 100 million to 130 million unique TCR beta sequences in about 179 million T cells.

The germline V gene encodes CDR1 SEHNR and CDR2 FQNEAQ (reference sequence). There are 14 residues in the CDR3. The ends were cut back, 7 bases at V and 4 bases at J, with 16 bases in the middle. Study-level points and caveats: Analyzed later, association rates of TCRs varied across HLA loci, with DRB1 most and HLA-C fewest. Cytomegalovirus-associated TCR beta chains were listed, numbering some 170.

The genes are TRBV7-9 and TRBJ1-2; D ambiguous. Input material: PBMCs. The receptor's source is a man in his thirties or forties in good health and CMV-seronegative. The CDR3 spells CASTSSEASYGYTF. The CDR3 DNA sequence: TGTGCCAGCACCTCGAGTGAGGCCTCCTATGGCTACACCTTC.